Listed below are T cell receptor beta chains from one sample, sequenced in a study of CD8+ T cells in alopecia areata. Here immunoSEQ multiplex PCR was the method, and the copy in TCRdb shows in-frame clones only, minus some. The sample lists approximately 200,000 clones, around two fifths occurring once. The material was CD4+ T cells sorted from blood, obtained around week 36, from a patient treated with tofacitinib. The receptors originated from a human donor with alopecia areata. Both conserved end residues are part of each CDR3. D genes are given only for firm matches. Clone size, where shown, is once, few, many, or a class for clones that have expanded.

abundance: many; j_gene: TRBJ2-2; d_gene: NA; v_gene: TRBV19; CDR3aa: CASSIEVNTGELFF; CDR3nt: TGTGCCAGTAGTATAGAAGTGAACACCGGGGAGCTGTTTTTT
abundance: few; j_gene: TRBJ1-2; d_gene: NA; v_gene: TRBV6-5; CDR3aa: CASSYRLYGYTF; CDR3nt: TGTGCCAGCAGTTACCGACTCTATGGCTACACCTTC
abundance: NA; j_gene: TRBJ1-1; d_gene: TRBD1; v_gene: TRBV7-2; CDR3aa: CASRSGTANTEAFF; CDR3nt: TGTGCCAGCAGGTCCGGGACAGCGAACACTGAAGCTTTCTTT
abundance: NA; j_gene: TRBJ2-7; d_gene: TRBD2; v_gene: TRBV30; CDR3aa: CAWMPSGAYEQYF; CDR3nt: TGTGCCTGGATGCCTAGCGGGGCCTACGAGCAGTACTTC
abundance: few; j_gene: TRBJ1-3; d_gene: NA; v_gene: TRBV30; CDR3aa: CAWSGHTPGNTIYF; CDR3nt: TGTGCCTGGAGTGGTCACACTCCGGGAAACACCATATATTTT
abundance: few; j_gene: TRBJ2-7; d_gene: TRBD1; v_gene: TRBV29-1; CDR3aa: CSVGGGQGIYEQYF; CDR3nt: TGCAGCGTCGGAGGTGGACAGGGTATCTACGAGCAGTACTTC
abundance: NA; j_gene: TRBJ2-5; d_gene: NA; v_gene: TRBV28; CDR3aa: CASSSSEASLLETQYF; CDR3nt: TGTGCCAGCAGCTCCTCAGAGGCTAGCCTGTTGGAGACCCAGTACTTC
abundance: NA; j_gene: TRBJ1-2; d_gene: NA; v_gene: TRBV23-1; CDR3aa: CASSQVQPLAGGRRDGYTF; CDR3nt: TGCGCCAGCAGTCAGGTGCAGCCACTTGCTGGGGGTCGTCGGGATGGCTACACCTTC
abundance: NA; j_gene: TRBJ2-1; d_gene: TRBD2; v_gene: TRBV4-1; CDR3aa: CASSSNPGVAGLNEQFF; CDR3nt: TGCGCCAGCAGCTCAAACCCCGGGGTAGCGGGACTCAATGAGCAGTTCTTC
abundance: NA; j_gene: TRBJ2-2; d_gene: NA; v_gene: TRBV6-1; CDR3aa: CASSEAARVSGELFF; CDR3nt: TGTGCCAGCAGTGAAGCGGCGCGGGTATCCGGGGAGCTGTTTTTT
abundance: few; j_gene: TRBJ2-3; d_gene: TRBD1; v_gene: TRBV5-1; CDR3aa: CASSTGQFTDTQYF; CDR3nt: TGCGCCAGCAGCACGGGACAGTTCACAGATACGCAGTATTTT
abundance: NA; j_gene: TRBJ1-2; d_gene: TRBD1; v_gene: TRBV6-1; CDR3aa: CASTRRTGSTGYTF; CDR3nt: TGTGCCAGCACCCGACGGACAGGCTCCACGGGCTACACCTTC
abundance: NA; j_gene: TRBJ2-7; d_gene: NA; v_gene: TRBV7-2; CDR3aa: CASSLEGPSYEQYF; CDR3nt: TGTGCCAGCAGCCTCGAGGGGCCCTCCTACGAGCAGTACTTC
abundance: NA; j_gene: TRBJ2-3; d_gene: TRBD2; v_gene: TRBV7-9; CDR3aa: CAIHRGLSTDTQYF; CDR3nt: TGTGCCATCCACCGGGGACTAAGCACAGATACGCAGTATTTT
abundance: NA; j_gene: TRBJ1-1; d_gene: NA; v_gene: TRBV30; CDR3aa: CAWGGTLNTEAFF; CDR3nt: TGTGCCTGGGGGGGCACCTTAAACACTGAAGCTTTCTTT
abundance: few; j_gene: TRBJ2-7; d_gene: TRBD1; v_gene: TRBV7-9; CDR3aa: CASSWETGPSYEQYF; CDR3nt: TGTGCCAGCAGCTGGGAGACAGGGCCTAGCTACGAGCAGTACTTC
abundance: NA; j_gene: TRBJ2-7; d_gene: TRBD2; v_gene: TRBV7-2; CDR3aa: CASSQVAGGLYEQYF; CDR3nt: TGTGCCAGCAGCCAAGTAGCGGGAGGTCTCTACGAGCAGTACTTC
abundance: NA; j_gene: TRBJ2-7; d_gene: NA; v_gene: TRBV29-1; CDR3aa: CSVGSSGYEQYF; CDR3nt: TGCAGCGTCGGGAGCTCGGGCTACGAGCAGTACTTC
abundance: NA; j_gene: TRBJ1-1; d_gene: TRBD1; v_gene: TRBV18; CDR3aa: CASSVDRDTEAFF; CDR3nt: TGTGCCAGCTCAGTGGACAGGGACACTGAAGCTTTCTTT
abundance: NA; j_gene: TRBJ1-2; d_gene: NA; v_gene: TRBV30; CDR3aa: CAWSATGGYTF; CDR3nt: TGTGCCTGGAGTGCTACAGGCGGCTACACCTTC
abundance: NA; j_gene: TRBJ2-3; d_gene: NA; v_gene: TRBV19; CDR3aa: CASSMKLTNTDTQYF; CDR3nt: TGTGCCAGTAGTATGAAGCTCACAAACACAGATACGCAGTATTTT
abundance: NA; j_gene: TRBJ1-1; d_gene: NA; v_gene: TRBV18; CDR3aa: CASSPITEVEAFF; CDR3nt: TGTGCCAGCTCACCAATAACAGAGGTTGAAGCTTTCTTT
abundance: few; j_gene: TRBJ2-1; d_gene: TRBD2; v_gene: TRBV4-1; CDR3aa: CASSRTSGEYNEQFF; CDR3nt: TGCGCCAGCAGCCGAACTAGCGGAGAATACAATGAGCAGTTCTTC
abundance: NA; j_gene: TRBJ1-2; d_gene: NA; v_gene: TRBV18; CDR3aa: CASSPPSDWTYGYTF; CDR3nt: TGTGCCAGCTCACCACCGTCAGATTGGACATATGGCTACACCTTC
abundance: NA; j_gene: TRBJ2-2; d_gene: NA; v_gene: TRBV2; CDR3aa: CASRDTRGTGELFF; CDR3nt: TGTGCCAGCAGGGACACAAGAGGCACCGGGGAGCTGTTTTTT